This T cell receptor beta chain was captured in a study of blood T cell repertoires in COVID-19. The CDR3 totals 14 residues. CDR1 and CDR2 (germline): ENHRY, SYGVKD. V lost 10 bases to trimming and J lost 10 bases; unmatched junction nucleotides: 13. TCRdb's table, derived via immunoSEQ multiplex PCR, lists solely in-frame clones and lacks some. The repertoire includes tens of thousands of clones, 86% of them detected once, and roughly 30% sits in the top ten. The sequence derives from a middle-aged man with active or convalescent COVID-19. The rearrangement joins TRBV10-3 to TRBJ2-1; 10 nucleotides align to TRBD2. Input material: peripheral blood. The DNA for the CDR3 is TGTGCCACCAAGCGGGAGGGCAACGAGAACGAGCAGTTCTTC. Protein sequence: CATKREGNENEQFF.